This T cell receptor (beta chain) is from a study of Ad26.COV2.S vaccination and SARS-CoV-2 variants. Treatment given: some 20 received Ad26.COV2.S at low or high dose, single or two shots; about 5 received placebo; per-sample allocation not given. Day 63 following the first vaccine or placebo injection was when the samples were taken. Clones were read by immunoSEQ multiplex PCR, and TCRdb kept only the in-frame ones, dropping some. The repertoire has some 250,000 clones, approximately 90% of them found once; the top ten carry roughly 10%. This CDR3 region has 17 residues. Per the germline V gene, CDR1 is SGHTA and CDR2 is FQGNSA. With V trimmed by 4 bases and J by 4 bases, 13 bases remained unmatched.

The sample in question was peripheral blood, obtained in a trial of Ad26.COV2.S vaccine versus placebo. The origin of this receptor is a person between 18 and 65 years old who received the Ad26.COV2.S COVID-19 vaccine or a placebo. The J gene is TRBJ2-3, the V gene TRBV7-2; 8 nucleotides line up with TRBD2. CDR3 sequence (DNA): TGTGCCAGCAGCTCCGTACCCTGGCGGGGGGCCCCAGATACGCAGTATTTT. Translated, it gives CASSSVPWRGAPDTQYF.